One sample yielded the 6 T cell receptor beta chains listed below, sequenced in a study of CD8 T cells in Susac syndrome. cDNA came from about 0.51 to 1 ug RNA primed by random hexamers. TCRdb re-called the immunoSEQ multiplex PCR reads through MiXCR, storing one row per CDR3 protein. The profile covers around 150,000 distinct CDR3 sequences, with approximately 94% appearing a single time and 0.065% to 0.095% taken by the ten largest. The sample taken for sequencing was CD4+ T cells from PBMCs. The receptors were gathered from a human donor with Susac syndrome.

The chain has TRBV29-1 and TRBJ2-1; 7 bases line up with TRBD1. This CDR3 spans 13 amino acids. Germline V gene lookup returns CDR1 SQVTM and CDR2 ANQGSEA. V gave up 7 bases and J gave up 5 bases; unmatched junction bases: 8. The CDR3 spells CSARQGTNNEQFF. Here the CDR3 DNA reads TGCAGCGCCAGACAGGGTACTAACAATGAGCAGTTCTTC.

The chain has TRBV5-1 and TRBJ2-7; D possibly corresponds to TRBD1 (6 bases). There are 12 residues in the CDR3. Germline loops: CDR1 SGHRS, CDR2 YFSETQ. The germline V and J ends were trimmed by 0 bases and 5 bases, with 6 bases remaining between them. This CDR3 is CASSLDRDEQYF. CDR3 nucleotides: TGCGCCAGCAGCTTGGACAGGGACGAGCAGTACTTC.

The chain carries TRBV12-3 or TRBV12-4 and TRBJ1-1; weak D call: TRBD1 (6 bases). V was shortened by 5 bases and J by 4 bases, with 14 bases between the two germline ends. This CDR3 comprises 14 residues. The CDR3 protein is CASSRTGITTEAFF. The CDR3 DNA reads TGTGCCAGCAGTCGAACAGGGATCACCACTGAAGCTTTCTTT.

The rearrangement joins TRBV9 to TRBJ2-1; D may be TRBD2 (5 bases). Trimming removed 2 bases from V and 7 bases from J, with 10 bases in between. The CDR3 sequence is 13 residues long. Germline assignment: CDR1 SGDLS and CDR2 YYNGEE. CDR3 DNA sequence: TGTGCCAGCAGCGTCGAGAGCGGTAATGAGCAGTTCTTC. It is translated as CASSVESGNEQFF.

The rearrangement joins TRBV10-3 to TRBJ2-6; no clear D gene. Germline V gene lookup returns CDR1 ENHRY and CDR2 SYGVKD. With 2 bases removed from V and 0 bases from J, the gap between germline ends came to 5 bases. CDR3 length: 15 amino acids. The chain's CDR3 is CAISEGVSGANVLTF. The CDR3 DNA reads TGTGCCATCAGTGAGGGGGTCTCTGGGGCCAACGTCCTGACTTTC.

This chain uses TRBV3-1 with TRBJ2-1, with D possibly matching TRBD1 (5 bases). Germline V gives CDR1 LGHDT, CDR2 YNNKEL (reference sequence). V lost 3 bases, J lost 8 bases, and 11 bases lay in between. CDR3 length: 13 residues. As DNA, the CDR3 is TGTGCCAGCAGCCACTCAGGGAATCATGAGCAGTTCTTC. It specifies CASSHSGNHEQFF.